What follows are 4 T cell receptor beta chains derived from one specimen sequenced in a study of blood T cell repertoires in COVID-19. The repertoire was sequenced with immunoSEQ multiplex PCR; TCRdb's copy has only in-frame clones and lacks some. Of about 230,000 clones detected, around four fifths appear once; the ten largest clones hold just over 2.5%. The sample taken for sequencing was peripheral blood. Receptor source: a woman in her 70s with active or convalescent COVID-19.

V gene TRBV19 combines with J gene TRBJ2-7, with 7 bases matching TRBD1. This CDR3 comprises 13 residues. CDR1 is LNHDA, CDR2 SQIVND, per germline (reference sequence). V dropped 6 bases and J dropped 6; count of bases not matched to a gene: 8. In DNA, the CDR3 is TGTGCCAGTAGAAAAGACAGGGAAGTCGAGCAGTACTTC. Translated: CASRKDREVEQYF.

CDR3 in DNA: TGTGCCAGCGACGACAGGGCGGCGGCTAATGAAAAACTGTTTTTT. It is translated as CASDDRAAANEKLFF. The chain employs TRBV6-5 and TRBJ1-4; 7 positions match TRBD1. Germline V CDR1 and CDR2: MNHEY, SVGAGI. V shed 8 bases, J shed 3 bases, and the junction held 9 bases outside the gene matches. CDR3 length: 15 amino acids.

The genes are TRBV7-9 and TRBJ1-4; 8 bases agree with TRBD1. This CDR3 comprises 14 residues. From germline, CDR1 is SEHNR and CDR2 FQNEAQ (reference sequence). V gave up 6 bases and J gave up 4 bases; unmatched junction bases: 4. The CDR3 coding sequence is TGTGCCAGCAGTTGGACAGGGAGTAATGAAAAACTGTTTTTT. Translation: CASSWTGSNEKLFF.

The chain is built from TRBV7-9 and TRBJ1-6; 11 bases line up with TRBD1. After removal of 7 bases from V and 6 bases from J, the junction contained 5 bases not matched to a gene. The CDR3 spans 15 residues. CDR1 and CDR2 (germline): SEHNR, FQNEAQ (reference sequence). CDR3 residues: CASTGQGALNSPLHF. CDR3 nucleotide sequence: TGTGCCAGCACCGGACAGGGGGCCCTTAATTCACCCCTCCACTTT.